This TCR beta chain was retrieved from a study of cytomegalovirus exposure and HLA in healthy donors. About the research overall: Out of approximately 400 genotyped donors, about 84% belonged to the Caucasian-associated ancestry cluster.

Worth noting for this clone: The antigen is unknown.

The study ran its PCR with 60 Vbeta and 13 Jbeta primers. Clones were sequenced by immunoSEQ multiplex PCR, and TCRdb holds only the in-frame ones, with some missing. The repertoire holds 150,000 to 200,000 clones, with approximately 80% as singletons. CDR3 length equals 15 residues. V shed 0 bases and J 9 bases; nucleotides not matched to a gene: 5. Germline V gene lookup returns CDR1 LNHNV and CDR2 YYDKDF (reference sequence). Study findings and constraints: Several of the most significant clusters appeared linked to common viral pathogens, based on a later analysis.

The origin of this receptor is a woman in her forties or fifties in good health and CMV-seronegative. The sample was PBMCs. The chain couples TRBV15 to TRBJ2-1; 10 nucleotides align to TRBD1. CDR3 DNA sequence: TGTGCCACCAGCAGAGATTTTGGGACAGGGGCTGAGCAGTTCTTC. Translated, it gives CATSRDFGTGAEQFF. Supplemented by reference TRBV15 and TRBJ2-1, the full variable domain reads DAMVIQNPRYQVTQFGKPVTLSCSQTLNHNVMYWYQQKSSQAPKLLFHYYDKDFNNEADTPDNFQSRRPNTSFCFLDIRSPGLGDTAMYLCATSRDFGTGAEQFFGPGTRLTVL.